These 6 T cell receptor beta chains came from one sample sequenced in a study of human T cells and chemical hapten exposure. Specified time point: patch test 3, about 24 weeks after DPC sensitization. This sample's treatment: therapeutic diphenylcyclopropenone sensitization with weekly scalp DPC. TCRdb itself ran the RACE reads through MiXCR, one entry per CDR3 protein. The sample yields some 97,000 distinct CDR3 sequences, 25% to 30% seen once. The specimen was whole blood, collected in connection with sensitization to the hapten diphenylcyclopropenone (DPC). All receptors derive from a middle-aged man with alopecia areata. Some clones in this sample may be carry-over from other donors' samples.

The J gene is TRBJ2-2, the V gene TRBV7-3; TRBD1 matches 11 bases. CDR3 length equals 17 residues. In germline, CDR1 is SGHTA, CDR2 FQGTGA. Germline trimming cut 0 bases from V and 3 bases from J; bases unmatched to any gene: 3. CDR3 in amino acids: CASSLTRDRGDTGELFF. DNA of the CDR3: TGTGCCAGCAGCTTAACTCGGGACAGGGGGGACACCGGGGAGCTGTTTTTT.

The count of this clonotype is one. V usage is TRBV27 and J usage is TRBJ2-5, with D possibly TRBD1 on 6 matching bases. Germline assignment: CDR1 MNHEY and CDR2 SMNVEV (reference sequence). This CDR3 comprises 16 residues. Trimming took 1 base from V and 0 from J, leaving 12 bases between them. CDR3 sequence: CASSLLGGRYQETQYF. CDR3 in DNA: TGTGCCAGCAGTTTATTAGGGGGAAGGTACCAAGAGACCCAGTACTTC.

The chain joins TRBV9 to TRBJ2-3; D perhaps matches TRBD2 (5 bases). The CDR3 spans 17 residues. The germline V gene encodes CDR1 SGDLS and CDR2 YYNGEE. V was clipped by 0 bases and J by 5 bases, with 19 bases between them. DNA for the CDR3: TGTGCCAGCAGCGTAGATCCGGTGAGAGGAGGTGGAGATACGCAGTATTTT. Amino acid sequence: CASSVDPVRGGGDTQYF. Combining the CDR3 with reference TRBV9 and TRBJ2-3 gives the whole variable domain DSGVTQTPKHLITATGQRVTLRCSPRSGDLSVYWYQQSLDQGLQFLIQYYNGEERAKGNILERFSAQQFPDLHSELNLSSLELGDSALYFCASSVDPVRGGGDTQYFGPGTRLTVL.

The chain combines TRBV12-3 or TRBV12-4 with TRBJ1-5; 7 bases line up with TRBD1. The CDR3 is 14 residues long. Trimming took 3 bases from V and 6 from J; bases not matched to a gene: 5. The CDR3 region is CASSLAQGGQPQHF. The CDR3 DNA follows: TGTGCCAGCAGTTTGGCGCAGGGGGGTCAGCCCCAGCATTTT.

The chain recombines TRBV5-1 with TRBJ2-7; 9 nucleotides align to TRBD2. The CDR3 length is 14 residues. V shed 7 bases and J 4 bases; nucleotides not matched to a gene: 9. Per germline, CDR1 SGHRS and CDR2 YFSETQ. CDR3 sequence: CASVLTSGSYEQYF. The CDR3 coding sequence is TGCGCCAGCGTGCTGACTAGCGGCTCGTACGAGCAGTACTTC.

This clonotype occurred once. This chain joins TRBV10-2 and TRBJ1-1; no reliable D call. Trimming removed 3 bases at V and 4 bases at J, with 15 bases between. The length of the CDR3 is 15 residues. CDR1 and CDR2 (germline): WSHSY, SAAADI. CDR3 in DNA: TGCGCCAGCAGTGACAGGACGTCGTCGGGCACTGAAGCTTTCTTT. Its translation is CASSDRTSSGTEAFF.